The 14 T cell receptor beta chains presented below share a single source sample, sequenced in a study of T cell responses to AZD1222 COVID-19 vaccine (dated by TCRdb to 2020 to 2023). The intended sense of this specimen's time point label: about 28 days (+/-7) after the second vaccine dose. The sample's treatment or condition, from its label and the paper: meningococcal conjugate vaccine given as trial control. Library generation was performed with the immunoSEQ multiplex PCR assay. The immuneACCESS repertoire file appears here via TCRdb, limited to in-frame rearrangements. These files lack a portion of the clones; in checked studies, under half of the deficit traces to unresolved V genes, and the cause of the others is not known. This sample is represented by roughly 190,000 clones; around nine tenths of them were singletons. The top ten clonotypes cover 3.6% of the sample. The sample consisted of peripheral blood, taken 28 days after the second dose of the MenACWY control vaccine. These receptors were taken from an adult who received the MenACWY meningococcal vaccine as a control.

The J gene is TRBJ1-2, the V gene TRBV12-5; D ambiguous. The CDR3 loop spans 14 amino acids. Trimming took off 2 bases at V and 6 bases at J, with 13 bases between the two ends. Germline CDR1 is LGHNT and CDR2 is FRNRAP. The DNA of the CDR3 is TGTGCTAGTGGTTTGTCCCGTTTTGGGGATGGCTACACCTTC. This sequence encodes CASGLSRFGDGYTF. The full variable domain, rest sourced from reference TRBV12-5 and TRBJ1-2, is DARVTQTPRHKVTEMGQEVTMRCQPILGHNTVFWYRQTMMQGLELLAYFRNRAPLDDSGMPKDRFSAEMPDATLATLKIQPSEPRDSAVYFCASGLSRFGDGYTFGSGTRLTVV.

On this clone: The sample carries other DNA sequences with the same CDR3. This chain connects TRBV27 to TRBJ1-2; tentatively, D is TRBD1 (5 bases). The CDR3 runs to 13 residues. Germline V CDR1 and CDR2: MNHEY, SMNVEV (reference sequence). V lost 3 bases to trimming and J lost 4 bases, with 9 bases between them. The CDR3 region is CASSLRGGYGYTF. CDR3 DNA: TGTGCCAGCAGTTTGAGGGGCGGCTATGGCTACACCTTC.

V and J are TRBV2 and TRBJ1-3; the match to TRBD1 covers 10 bases. Unmatched junction bases numbered 2, after V lost 4 bases and J lost 2 bases. Germline loops: CDR1 SNHLY, CDR2 FYNNEI. This CDR3 contains 15 residues. The CDR3, as DNA: TGTGCCAGCAGTGCGGGGACAGGGGCTGGAAACACCATATATTTT. Its protein product is CASSAGTGAGNTIYF.

The chain uses TRBV6-1 and TRBJ1-2, with D tentatively TRBD1 (5 bases). V was pared by 0 bases and J by 4 bases, with 9 bases between. The CDR3 runs to 14 residues. CDR1 MNHNS and CDR2 SASEGT come from the germline V gene. CDR3 sequence: CASSEAGRGYGYTF. CDR3 sequence (DNA): TGTGCCAGCAGTGAAGCCGGGAGGGGCTATGGCTACACCTTC.

The chain joins TRBV18 to TRBJ2-5, with D possibly matching TRBD2 (6 bases). The V gene's germline CDR1 is KGHSH and CDR2 LQKENI. The CDR3 has 13 residues. V was shortened by 6 bases and J by 4 bases, with 12 bases between the two germline ends. CDR3 loop: CASSRDSGETQYF. The CDR3 nucleotides are TGTGCCAGCTCGCGGGACTCTGGAGAGACCCAGTACTTC.

V is TRBV25-1 and J is TRBJ2-1; 7 bases fit TRBD1. This CDR3 is 15 amino acids long. V gave up 8 bases and J gave up 4 bases; unmatched junction bases: 11. Germline V gives CDR1 MGHDK, CDR2 SYGVNS. The DNA for the CDR3 is TGTGCCAGCTTTAAAGGGACAGAAAGATACAATGAGCAGTTCTTC. It codes for CASFKGTERYNEQFF.

The rearrangement links TRBV29-1 to TRBJ2-1; TRBD2 might be the D (5 bases). Germline lookup yields CDR1 SQVTM and CDR2 ANQGSEA. The V gene lost 3 bases and the J gene lost 4 bases, with 16 bases spanning the gap. This CDR3 has 15 residues. CDR3 protein: CSVEGRESRYNEQFF. The CDR3 DNA reads TGCAGCGTTGAGGGTCGGGAATCAAGATACAATGAGCAGTTCTTC.

The J gene is TRBJ2-7, the V gene TRBV19; maybe TRBD1 (6 bases). This CDR3 contains 15 residues. CDR1 and CDR2 from the germline V gene are LNHDA and SQIVND (reference sequence). Trimming stripped 5 bases from V and 3 bases from J, with 17 bases between. This CDR3 reads CASSQAGARSYEQYF. The DNA of the CDR3 is TGTGCCAGTAGTCAGGCAGGGGCTAGGAGCTACGAGCAGTACTTC. The full variable domain, rest sourced from reference TRBV19 and TRBJ2-7, is DGGITQSPKYLFRKEGQNVTLSCEQNLNHDAMYWYRQDPGQGLRLIYYSQIVNDFQKGDIAEGYSVSREKKESFPLTVTSAQKNPTAFYLCASSQAGARSYEQYFGPGTRLTVT.

This clone was counted once. CDR3 protein: CASGVDRDYGYTF. The CDR3 DNA follows: TGTGCTAGTGGAGTAGACAGAGACTATGGCTACACCTTC. This sequence joins TRBV12-5 and TRBJ1-2; possibly TRBD1 for D (5 bases). CDR3 length: 13 residues. Per the germline V gene, CDR1 is LGHNT and CDR2 is FRNRAP. Trimming left V 6 bases short and J 3 bases short, with 11 bases between.

The rearrangement links TRBV5-5 to TRBJ1-5, with 10 bases identical to TRBD1. Trimming removed 0 bases from V and 6 bases from J; junction bases left unmatched: 6. The CDR3 has 16 amino acids. Germline V gene data show CDR1 as SGHKS and CDR2 as YYEKEE (reference sequence). The CDR3 spells CASSLGGTGESQPQHF. The CDR3 DNA reads as TGTGCCAGCAGCTTGGGGGGGACAGGGGAAAGTCAGCCCCAGCATTTT.

This clone was seen a handful of times. V is TRBV2 and J is TRBJ1-4; 9 bases map to TRBD1. V shed 7 bases and J 4 bases; nucleotides not matched to a gene: 4. Looked up from germline, CDR1 is SNHLY and CDR2 is FYNNEI. The CDR3 is 14 amino acids. CDR3 DNA sequence: TGTGCCAGCAATGGACAGGGGATTAATGAAAAACTGTTTTTT. Its translation is CASNGQGINEKLFF.

The gene calls are TRBV6-5 and TRBJ2-1, with a possible D match to TRBD2 (6 bases). Trimming cost V 6 bases and J 4 bases, with 10 bases left between them. This CDR3 has 13 residues. The germline gives CDR1 MNHEY, CDR2 SVGAGI. CDR3 in amino acids: CASSNAGYNEQFF. The DNA of the CDR3 is TGTGCCAGCAGCAACGCGGGATACAATGAGCAGTTCTTC.

This sequence joins TRBV20-1 and TRBJ1-3, with a tentative D call TRBD1 (5 bases). The V gene lost 3 bases and the J gene lost 2 bases, with 8 bases spanning the gap. CDR1 and CDR2 from the germline V gene are DFQATT and SNEGSKA (reference sequence). CDR3 length: 13 residues. The DNA of the CDR3 is TGCAGTGCTAGTGTGACAGCTGGAAACACCATATATTTT. Encoded protein: CSASVTAGNTIYF.

This clone was seen only once. The CDR3 region has the DNA TGTGCCAGCACTACCGGTTACAATGAGCAGTTCTTC. This encodes CASTTGYNEQFF. The rearrangement uses TRBV11-3 and TRBJ2-1; D is ambiguous. Germline-derived CDR1 and CDR2 are SGHNT and YENEEA. Trimming took off 7 bases at V and 4 bases at J, with 8 bases between the two ends. This CDR3 has 12 amino acids.